Below, 10 T cell receptor beta chains from the same sample are listed, as sequenced in a study of Graves' ophthalmopathy and Graves' hyperthyroidism. The authors amplified TCR beta CDR3 regions from RNA transcripts. First-round RT-PCR with HTBI primers preceded a second-round multiplex PCR. From the multiplex PCR reads, TCRdb called clonotypes with MiXCR, one entry per CDR3 protein. The table has 500,000 to 800,000 distinct CDR3 sequences, about two fifths seen once. Source material: peripheral blood. The receptors stem from an adult man with Graves' ophthalmopathy.

This clonotype was seen at least ten times. V gene TRBV20-1 combines with J gene TRBJ1-2, with 8 positions matching TRBD1. The J segment lost 4 bases and the V segment lost 6 bases, leaving 7 bases of the junction unmatched. CDR3 size: 13 residues. Germline CDR1 DFQATT, CDR2 SNEGSKA (reference sequence). CDR3 in amino acids: CSAPTGEGYGYTF. The DNA of the CDR3 is TGCAGTGCACCGACAGGGGAGGGCTATGGCTACACCTTC.

With regard to this clonotype: At one end, the junction sequence differs from germline, possibly due to a read error. The chain couples TRBV10-3 to TRBJ1-2; no reliable D call. The germline V gene encodes CDR1 ENHRY and CDR2 SYGVKD. The CDR3 consists of 16 residues. CDR3 protein: CASSLPATRPNYGYTF. The CDR3 DNA reads TGTGCCAGCAGTTTACCTGCGACCCGACCTAACTATGGCTACACCTTC.

The chain recombines TRBV15 with TRBJ2-5; 10 nucleotides line up with TRBD2. The V gene end was trimmed by 5 bases and the J gene end by 4 bases; junction bases not matched to a gene: 4. CDR1 and CDR2 (germline): LNHNV, YYDKDF (reference sequence). The CDR3 extends over 14 amino acids. The CDR3 sequence is CATSVVAGGETQYF. The CDR3 DNA reads as TGTGCCACCAGCGTCGTAGCGGGAGGAGAGACCCAGTACTTC.

This clonotype came up many times. V is TRBV15 and J is TRBJ1-2; D unresolved. The CDR3 consists of 14 residues. V lost 0 bases to trimming and J lost 4 bases, with 9 bases between them. Germline values: CDR1 LNHNV, CDR2 YYDKDF (reference sequence). Here the CDR3 reads CATSRESGSYGYTF. The CDR3 coding sequence is TGTGCCACCAGCAGAGAGTCGGGAAGCTATGGCTACACCTTC.

On this clonotype: A much larger clone differs by one base, so this may be a read error. The V call is TRBV7-9, the J call TRBJ2-5; 7 nucleotides align to TRBD1. The germline CDR1 and CDR2 sequences are SEHNR and FQNEAQ (reference sequence). The CDR3 has 18 amino acids. Germline trimming cut 5 bases from V and 5 bases from J; bases unmatched to any gene: 20. CDR3 sequence (DNA): TGTGCCAGCAGCATGCTAGCTCGGGACAGCGACGGGTTGGAGACCCAGTACTTC. Protein sequence: CASSMLARDSDGLETQYF.

The J gene is TRBJ2-5, the V gene TRBV24-1, with 13 positions matching TRBD2. Per the germline V gene, CDR1 is KGHDR and CDR2 is SFDVKD. The ends lost 12 bases at V and 5 bases at J; junction bases unmatched: 5. The length of the CDR3 is 13 residues. The CDR3 sequence is CALGTSGTETQYF. The CDR3 DNA sequence: TGTGCCCTCGGGACTAGCGGGACCGAGACCCAGTACTTC.

This clonotype was recorded at least ten times. The chain couples TRBV20-1 to TRBJ1-1; D perhaps matches TRBD1 (6 bases). Per germline, CDR1 DFQATT and CDR2 SNEGSKA (reference sequence). Trimming removed 2 bases from V and 5 bases from J, with 12 bases in between. This CDR3 spans 13 amino acids. CDR3 region: CSARRRGKTEAFF. The CDR3 region has the DNA TGCAGTGCTAGACGAAGGGGGAAAACTGAAGCTTTCTTT.

The chain joins TRBV12-3 or TRBV12-4 to TRBJ2-3, with D possibly being TRBD1 (6 bases). The V end was cut by 8 bases, the J end by 4 bases, with 10 bases between. This CDR3 has 12 residues. CDR3 DNA: TGTGCCAGCGAGAAGGGGGCAGATACGCAGTATTTT. Its protein is CASEKGADTQYF.

J is TRBJ2-7 and V is TRBV7-8; TRBD1 agrees at 7 bases. Germline-derived CDR1 and CDR2 are SGHVS and FQNEAQ. V gave up 5 bases and J gave up 3 bases; unmatched junction bases: 10. This CDR3 contains 15 residues. The CDR3 DNA reads TGTGCCAGCAGCCCCGTGACAGGGATTGGCTACGAGCAGTACTTC. This translates into CASSPVTGIGYEQYF.

The chain uses TRBV30 and TRBJ2-7, with D unclear. With 2 bases removed from V and 2 bases from J, the gap between germline ends came to 7 bases. CDR3 size: 12 residues. The V gene's germline CDR1 is GTSNPN and CDR2 SVGIG (reference sequence). The CDR3 coding sequence is TGTGCCTGGAGTCCCGGAACCTACGAGCAGTACTTC. Translating gives CAWSPGTYEQYF.